A selection of T cell receptor beta chains follows, all from one sample in a study of radiotherapy plus CTLA-4 blockade in lung cancer. The table came from immunoSEQ multiplex PCR; TCRdb's copy has only in-frame clones and leaves some out. The sample lists under 65,000 clones, just under 85% occurring once. Here the sequenced sample was peripheral blood, taken from a patient treated with radiotherapy plus ipilimumab. The receptors originated from a human donor with non-small cell lung cancer whose response to radiotherapy plus ipilimumab could not be evaluated. Each CDR3 is given with its conserved first and last residue. A D gene is named only where the DNA matches it firmly.

D,V,J,CDR3
NA,TRBV19,TRBJ2-1,CASSFTDSDNNEQFF
NA,TRBV4-1,TRBJ1-5,CASTLRQGNNQPQHF
TRBD1,TRBV9,TRBJ1-2,CASSKGGQNYGYTF
TRBD1,TRBV19,TRBJ2-7,CASSITGGAFRYEQYF
NA,TRBV13,TRBJ2-7,CASSLIGYEQYF
NA,TRBV6-1,TRBJ2-3,CASSEERRDTQYF
NA,TRBV28,TRBJ1-2,CASSSSGASYGYTF
NA,TRBV25-1,TRBJ2-7,CASSGGAGNEQYF
TRBD2,TRBV18,TRBJ2-1,CASSGGSSNEQFF
TRBD2,TRBV28,TRBJ2-3,CASSLGGSGDTQYF
TRBD2,TRBV13,TRBJ2-5,CASRFTSGGIQETQYF